The 16 T cell receptor beta chains in this list originate from one sample, sequenced in a study of blood T cell repertoires in COVID-19. The table came from immunoSEQ multiplex PCR; TCRdb's copy has only in-frame clones and leaves some out. The repertoire holds fewer than 150,000 clones, with approximately 84% as singletons. The sequencing sample was made of peripheral blood. These receptors all stem from a human donor in a cohort sampled during active COVID-19.

This clone was counted only a few times. The genes are TRBV5-5 and TRBJ1-5; 7 nucleotides line up with TRBD1. The V gene end was trimmed by 2 bases and the J gene end by 9 bases; junction bases not matched to a gene: 11. Germline lookup yields CDR1 SGHKS and CDR2 YYEKEE (reference sequence). The CDR3 loop spans 15 amino acids. The CDR3 spells CASSLAHRGIGPQHF. The CDR3 DNA reads TGTGCCAGCAGCTTAGCCCACAGGGGCATTGGGCCCCAGCATTTT.

The chain joins TRBV19 to TRBJ2-7, with D possibly being TRBD1 (6 bases). Germline V gene lookup returns CDR1 LNHDA and CDR2 SQIVND (reference sequence). The length of the CDR3 is 15 residues. V was trimmed by 5 bases and J by 0 bases, leaving 14 bases between them. Here the CDR3 reads CASSDLTGVSYEQYF. Here the CDR3 DNA reads TGTGCCAGTAGTGACCTGACAGGCGTCTCCTACGAGCAGTACTTC.

The V call is TRBV19, the J call TRBJ2-7; 7 positions match TRBD2. In germline, CDR1 is LNHDA, CDR2 SQIVND (reference sequence). With 5 bases clipped from V and 5 bases from J, the junction kept 6 bases outside the gene matches. This CDR3 has 13 residues. The CDR3 spells CASSLSRGDEQYF. The CDR3 DNA follows: TGTGCCAGTAGTTTGTCCCGGGGGGACGAGCAGTACTTC.

This rearrangement joins TRBV5-8 to TRBJ1-5, with no clear D. Germline V gene sequence: CDR1 SGHTS, CDR2 YDEGEE. The CDR3 totals 14 residues. The germline V and J ends were trimmed by 3 bases and 6 bases, with 13 bases remaining between them. The CDR3 protein is CASSSRAAGQPQHF. CDR3 nucleotide sequence: TGTGCCAGCAGCTCGAGGGCCGCGGGTCAGCCCCAGCATTTT.

The sample holds a few counts of this clone. The rearrangement joins TRBV7-2 to TRBJ2-1; 8 nucleotides align to TRBD2. This CDR3 has 18 residues. CDR1 is SGHTA and CDR2 is FQGNSA in the germline V gene. V gave up 1 base and J gave up 7 bases; unmatched junction bases: 15. The CDR3 DNA is TGTGCCAGCAGCTTAGGGGCTTCCGGGACTAGTGTCTATAATGAGCAGTTCTTC. As protein: CASSLGASGTSVYNEQFF.

This clone is deemed medium-sized. The rearrangement joins TRBV6-5 to TRBJ1-1; possible D gene TRBD1, 6 bases. The CDR3 spans 11 residues. Germline V lookup: CDR1 MNHEY, CDR2 SVGAGI. Trimming stripped 10 bases from V and 1 base from J, with 7 bases between. As DNA, the CDR3 is TGTGCCACGACAGGGAACACTGAAGCTTTCTTT. Protein product: CATTGNTEAFF.

The chain employs TRBV6-5 and TRBJ2-7, with 8 bases that match TRBD2. This CDR3 has 15 residues. The V segment lost 10 bases and the J segment 3 bases; nucleotides outside the gene matches: 14. Germline V CDR1 and CDR2: MNHEY, SVGAGI. This chain's CDR3 is CATRREGRASYEQYF. DNA of the CDR3: TGTGCCACTCGACGGGAGGGAAGGGCAAGCTACGAGCAGTACTTC.

The gene calls are TRBV9 and TRBJ2-1, with D tentatively TRBD2 (7 bases). Trimming stripped 0 bases from V and 2 bases from J, with 12 bases between. The CDR3 covers 16 residues. CDR1 and CDR2 from the germline V gene are SGDLS and YYNGEE. The CDR3 loop is CASSVAFGGPYNEQFF. As DNA, the CDR3 is TGTGCCAGCAGCGTAGCTTTCGGGGGGCCCTACAATGAGCAGTTCTTC.

The rearrangement uses TRBV19 and TRBJ2-7; TRBD1 matches 12 bases. CDR3 length: 15 amino acids. Trimming took 6 bases from V and 2 from J; bases not matched to a gene: 5. Germline CDR1 reads LNHDA; CDR2 reads SQIVND (reference sequence). CDR3 DNA sequence: TGTGCCAGTAGGACCCGGGACAGGGGGCCCTACGAGCAGTACTTC. It yields the protein CASRTRDRGPYEQYF.

V usage is TRBV7-9 and J usage is TRBJ2-1; TRBD2 agrees at 8 bases. V shed 2 bases and J 0 bases; nucleotides not matched to a gene: 12. This CDR3 contains 19 residues. CDR1 and CDR2 (germline): SEHNR, FQNEAQ (reference sequence). The DNA for the CDR3 is TGTGCCAGCAGCTTAATGAGCGGGGGACCACGGAGCTCCTACAATGAGCAGTTCTTC. Amino acid sequence: CASSLMSGGPRSSYNEQFF.

The CDR3 loop is CASSQLGGSANEKLFF. The DNA of the CDR3 is TGTGCCAGCAGCCAGCTAGGGGGCTCGGCTAATGAAAAACTGTTTTTT. This chain links TRBV14 with TRBJ1-4, with 7 bases aligning to TRBD1. V was pared by 3 bases and J by 3 bases, with 7 bases of the junction left unmatched. From germline, CDR1 is SGHDN and CDR2 FVKESK. This CDR3 is built from 16 residues.

The chain combines TRBV6-5 with TRBJ2-7; 9 bases fit TRBD1. The CDR3 length is 12 residues. Trimming removed 10 bases from V and 2 bases from J; junction bases left unmatched: 3. Looked up from germline, CDR1 is MNHEY and CDR2 is SVGAGI. CDR3 amino acids: CATQGAAYEQYF. The CDR3 region has the DNA TGTGCCACACAGGGGGCAGCCTACGAGCAGTACTTC.

The V gene is TRBV12-3 or TRBV12-4, the J gene TRBJ1-2; 10 bases align to TRBD1. There are 13 residues in the CDR3. The V segment lost 6 bases and the J segment 8 bases; nucleotides outside the gene matches: 6. DNA of the CDR3: TGTGCCAGCAGGCGGACAGGGGGTAAAGGCTACACCTTC. This translates into CASRRTGGKGYTF.

This clone has a single count. The CDR3 DNA reads TGTGCCAGCAGTTTTCGCGGGTACAATGAGCAGTTCTTC. Translation: CASSFRGYNEQFF. J is TRBJ2-1 and V is TRBV12-3 or TRBV12-4; D is perhaps TRBD2 (5 bases). V was clipped by 3 bases and J by 4 bases, with 7 bases between them. This CDR3 region has 13 residues.

The chain combines TRBV2 with TRBJ1-1, with D possibly matching TRBD1 (5 bases). The germline V gene has CDR1 SNHLY and CDR2 FYNNEI. Trimming took off 8 bases at V and 4 bases at J, with 17 bases between the two ends. The CDR3 has 14 amino acids. CDR3: CASSGGFGGTEAFF. The CDR3 coding sequence is TGTGCCAGCTCTGGGGGGTTTGGTGGCACTGAAGCTTTCTTT.

This clone has at least ten counts. V usage is TRBV2 and J usage is TRBJ2-3; possibly TRBD2 for D (5 bases). The germline V and J ends were trimmed by 8 bases and 0 bases, with 12 bases remaining between them. This CDR3 is built from 14 residues. The V gene's germline CDR1 is SNHLY and CDR2 FYNNEI. This CDR3 reads CASPSLASTDTQYF. The CDR3 nucleotides are TGTGCCAGCCCGAGCCTAGCTAGCACAGATACGCAGTATTTT.